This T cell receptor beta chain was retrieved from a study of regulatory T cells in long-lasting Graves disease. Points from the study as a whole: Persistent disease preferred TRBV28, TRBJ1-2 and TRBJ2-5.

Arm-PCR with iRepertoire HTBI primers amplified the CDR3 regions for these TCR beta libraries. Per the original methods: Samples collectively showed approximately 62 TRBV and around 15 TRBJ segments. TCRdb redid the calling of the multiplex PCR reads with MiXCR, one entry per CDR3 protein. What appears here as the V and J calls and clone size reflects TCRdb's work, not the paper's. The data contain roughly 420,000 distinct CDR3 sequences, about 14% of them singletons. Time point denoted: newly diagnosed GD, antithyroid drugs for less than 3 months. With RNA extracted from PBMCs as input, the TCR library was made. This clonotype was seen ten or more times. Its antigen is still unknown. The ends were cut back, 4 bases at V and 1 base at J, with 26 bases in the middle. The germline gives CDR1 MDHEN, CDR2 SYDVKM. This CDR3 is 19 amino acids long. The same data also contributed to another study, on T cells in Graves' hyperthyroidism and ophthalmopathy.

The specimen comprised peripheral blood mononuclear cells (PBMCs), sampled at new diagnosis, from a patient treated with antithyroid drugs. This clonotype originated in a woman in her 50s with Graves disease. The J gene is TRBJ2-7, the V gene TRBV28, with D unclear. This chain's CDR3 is CASSSHRLLSSILSYEQYF. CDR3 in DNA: TGTGCCAGCAGTTCACACCGGTTACTTAGTTCAATACTTTCCTACGAGCAGTACTTC.